This T cell receptor beta chain derives from a study of human T cells and chemical hapten exposure. Whole-study context: Women made up most patients, who had alopecia areata, totalis or universalis.

TCRdb reprocessed the RACE reads via MiXCR and lists one record per CDR3 protein. The top ten clones hold about 2.1% of a sample with around 250,000 distinct CDR3 sequences, about 8.6% of them seen once. Study outcomes and limitations: Versus controls, expanded TCRs had significantly more large CDR3 similarity clusters.

The time point here: pre-sensitization, week 0. Treatment reported: therapeutic diphenylcyclopropenone sensitization with weekly scalp DPC. V was clipped by 0 bases and J by 2 bases; unmatched bases: 6. This CDR3 has 17 amino acids. Germline V lookup: CDR1 MDHEN, CDR2 SYDVKM. A remark on this clonotype: The antigen is not known.

The chain recombines TRBV28 with TRBJ2-7; TRBD2 agrees at 11 bases. This TCR was recovered from a woman in her thirties or forties with alopecia areata. Some clones in this sample may be carry-over from other donors' samples. This sample comprised whole blood, obtained in connection with sensitization to the hapten diphenylcyclopropenone (DPC). The CDR3 DNA reads TGTGCCAGCAGTTTATGGCCTAGCGGGAGGTCGCCCTACGAGCAGTACTTC. Its protein product is CASSLWPSGRSPYEQYF.